These 12 T cell receptor beta chains originate from one sample sequenced in a study of blood T cell repertoires in COVID-19. The protocol was immunoSEQ multiplex PCR, while the TCRdb copy is restricted to in-frame clones and leaves out a portion. The sample lists some 67,000 clones; less than 95% were seen once. Source material: peripheral blood. All receptors come from a woman younger than 30 with acute or convalescent COVID-19.

The chain links TRBV5-1 to TRBJ2-2; unclear D gene. CDR1 SGHRS and CDR2 YFSETQ come from the germline V gene. V lost 3 bases and J 3 bases, leaving 9 bases between the germline ends. The length of the CDR3 is 14 residues. CDR3 amino acids: CASSYPSDTGELFF. DNA of the CDR3: TGCGCCAGCAGCTACCCTAGTGACACCGGGGAGCTGTTTTTT.

This chain connects TRBV5-1 to TRBJ1-4; possible D gene TRBD1, 6 bases. CDR3 size: 15 residues. V lost 0 bases to trimming and J lost 6 bases, with 12 bases between them. CDR1 and CDR2 from the germline V gene are SGHRS and YFSETQ. For the CDR3, the DNA is TGCGCCAGCAGCTTGGGGACAGCGGAAGATGAAAAACTGTTTTTT. It is translated as CASSLGTAEDEKLFF.

This clone was seen a single time. V and J are TRBV29-1 and TRBJ2-3; perhaps TRBD1 as D (6 bases). The CDR3 length is 17 residues. Germline values: CDR1 SQVTM, CDR2 ANQGSEA. Trimming removed 0 bases at V and 0 bases at J, with 16 bases between. Written as DNA, the CDR3 is TGCAGCGTTGAAGAGGGGGCGAGCGAGAGGAGCACAGATACGCAGTATTTT. It translates to CSVEEGASERSTDTQYF.

The chain is built from TRBV6-2 or TRBV6-3 and TRBJ1-1; 11 bases match TRBD1. The CDR3 runs 15 residues. CDR1 MNHEY and CDR2 SVGEGT come from the germline V gene. V trimming: 4 bases; J trimming: 0 bases; junction bases outside the gene matches: 1. The CDR3 bases are TGTGCCAGCAGTTGGACAGGGGGCATGAACACTGAAGCTTTCTTT. The encoded protein is CASSWTGGMNTEAFF.

This rearrangement joins TRBV28 to TRBJ2-2; D unresolved. The length of the CDR3 is 15 residues. Germline assignment: CDR1 MDHEN and CDR2 SYDVKM. The germline V and J ends were trimmed by 6 bases and 4 bases, with 15 bases remaining between them. For the CDR3, the DNA is TGTGCCAGCAGACCCTCGGGTATAAGCACCGGGGAGCTGTTTTTT. Translation gives CASRPSGISTGELFF.

This clone was counted a single time. The J gene is TRBJ2-7, the V gene TRBV28; 9 bases align to TRBD1. Per germline, CDR1 MDHEN and CDR2 SYDVKM. The CDR3 is made up of 15 amino acids. V lost 4 bases and J lost 6; bases outside the gene matches: 10. The CDR3 DNA follows: TGTGCCAGCAGTTCCACTGGGACAGGGCTTCGCGAGCAGTACTTC. Amino acids: CASSSTGTGLREQYF. The full variable domain, in which reference TRBV28 and TRBJ2-7 provide the parts outside the CDR3, is DVKVTQSSRYLVKRTGEKVFLECVQDMDHENMFWYRQDPGLGLRLIYFSYDVKMKEKGDIPEGYSVSREKKERFSLILESASTNQTSMYLCASSSTGTGLREQYFGPGTRLTVT.

The chain uses TRBV18 and TRBJ2-2; 9 nucleotides align to TRBD2. V lost 2 bases, J lost 5 bases, and 6 bases stayed unmatched. CDR1 is KGHSH, CDR2 LQKENI, per germline. This CDR3 region has 16 residues. Written as DNA, the CDR3 is TGTGCCAGCTCACCAGGGCTAGCGGGGAGGACCGGGGAGCTGTTTTTT. Its translation is CASSPGLAGRTGELFF.

In DNA form, the CDR3 reads TGTGCCAGCAGCGCGCACGACTCCGGGGACTTAGTAGGAGATACGCAGTATTTT. As protein: CASSAHDSGDLVGDTQYF. The rearrangement links TRBV9 to TRBJ2-3, with D maybe TRBD2 (6 bases). The V gene lost 3 bases and the J gene lost 5 bases, with 25 bases spanning the gap. Germline V gives CDR1 SGDLS, CDR2 YYNGEE. The CDR3 consists of 18 residues. Based on the CDR3 plus reference TRBV9 and TRBJ2-3, the full variable domain is DSGVTQTPKHLITATGQRVTLRCSPRSGDLSVYWYQQSLDQGLQFLIQYYNGEERAKGNILERFSAQQFPDLHSELNLSSLELGDSALYFCASSAHDSGDLVGDTQYFGPGTRLTVL.

The table lists this clone with a count of one. The chain combines TRBV6-5 with TRBJ1-6; 7 bases line up with TRBD1. The CDR3 is made up of 15 amino acids. From germline, CDR1 is MNHEY and CDR2 SVGAGI. Losses at the gene ends were 4 bases for V and 7 bases for J; bases not matched to a gene: 7. CDR3 protein: CASSSTTGINSPLHF. The CDR3 DNA is TGTGCCAGCAGTTCGACGACAGGGATCAATTCACCCCTCCACTTT.

This rearrangement joins TRBV2 to TRBJ1-2, with TRBD1 matching 9 bases. CDR1 and CDR2 (germline): SNHLY, FYNNEI. The J segment lost 4 bases and the V segment lost 3 bases, leaving 3 bases of the junction unmatched. The CDR3 extends over 14 amino acids. CDR3 loop: CASSDTGGIYGYTF. The CDR3 nucleotides are TGTGCCAGCAGTGACACAGGGGGCATCTATGGCTACACCTTC. The entire variable domain, with the rest obtained from reference TRBV2 and TRBJ1-2, is as follows: EPEVTQTPSHQVTQMGQEVILRCVPISNHLYFYWYRQILGQKVEFLVSFYNNEISEKSEIFDDQFSVERPDGSNFTLKIRSTKLEDSAMYFCASSDTGGIYGYTFGSGTRLTVV.

V is TRBV6-1 and J is TRBJ1-2; a possible D gene is TRBD1 (5 bases). The CDR3 covers 16 residues. Looked up from germline, CDR1 is MNHNS and CDR2 is SASEGT. Trimming left V 2 bases short and J 3 bases short, with 16 bases between. CDR3 amino acids: CASSEFGAGGYYGYTF. CDR3 bases: TGTGCCAGCAGTGAATTTGGGGCTGGGGGGTACTATGGCTACACCTTC.

The V call is TRBV5-1, the J call TRBJ2-3; unclear D gene. Germline CDR1 and CDR2: SGHRS and YFSETQ. The CDR3 has 15 residues. The germline V and J ends were trimmed by 1 base and 0 bases, with 9 bases remaining between them. The CDR3 region has the DNA TGCGCCAGCAGCTTGACAGCCATTAGCACAGATACGCAGTATTTT. Its protein is CASSLTAISTDTQYF.